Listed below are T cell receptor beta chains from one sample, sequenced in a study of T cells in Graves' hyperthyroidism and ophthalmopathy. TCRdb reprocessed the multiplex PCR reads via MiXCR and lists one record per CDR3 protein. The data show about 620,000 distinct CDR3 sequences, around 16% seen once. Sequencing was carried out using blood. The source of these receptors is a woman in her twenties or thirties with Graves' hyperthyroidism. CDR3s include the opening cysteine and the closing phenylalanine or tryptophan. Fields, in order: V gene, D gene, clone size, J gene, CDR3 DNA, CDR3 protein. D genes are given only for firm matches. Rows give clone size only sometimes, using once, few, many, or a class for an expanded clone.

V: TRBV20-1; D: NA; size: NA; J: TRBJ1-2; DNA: TGCAGTGCTAAGGGACTCTATGGCTACACCTTC; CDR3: CSAKGLYGYTF
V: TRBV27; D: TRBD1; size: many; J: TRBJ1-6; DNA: TGTGCCAGCAGTTTGGGGACAGCGACTTCACCCCTCCACTTT; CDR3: CASSLGTATSPLHF
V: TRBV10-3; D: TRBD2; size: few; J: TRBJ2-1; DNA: TGTGCCATCAAAGCGGGACTAAGCTATAACGAGCAGTTCTTC; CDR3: CAIKAGLSYNEQFF
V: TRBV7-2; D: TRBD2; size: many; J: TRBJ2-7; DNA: TGTGCCAGCAGCTACGGACTAGCGGAGGCCTACGAGCAGTACTTC; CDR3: CASSYGLAEAYEQYF
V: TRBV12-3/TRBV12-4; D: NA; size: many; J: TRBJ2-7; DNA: TGTGCCAGCAGTCCGTACCTGAGGGACGAGCAGTACTTC; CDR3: CASSPYLRDEQYF
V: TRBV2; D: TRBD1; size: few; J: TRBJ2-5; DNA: TGTGCCAGCAGCCGACAGGGTGAGGTTTATGGGGAAGAGACCCAGTACTTC; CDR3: CASSRQGEVYGEETQYF
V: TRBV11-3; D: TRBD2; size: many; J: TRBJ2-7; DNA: TGTGCCAGCAGCTTTCCTTTGACTAGCGGGAACCACGAGCAGTACTTC; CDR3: CASSFPLTSGNHEQYF
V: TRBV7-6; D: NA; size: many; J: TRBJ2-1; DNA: TGTGCCAGCAGCTTAGTACGCGAAGGGGGGTACAATGAGCAGTTCTTC; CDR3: CASSLVREGGYNEQFF
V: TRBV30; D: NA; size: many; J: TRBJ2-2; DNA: TGTGCCTGGAGTGTAATCCCCACCGGGGAGCTGTTTTTT; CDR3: CAWSVIPTGELFF
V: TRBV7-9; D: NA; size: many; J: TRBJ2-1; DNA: TGTGCCAGTCTCTCCGGGCTATTCACCTACAATGAGCAGTTCTTC; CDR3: CASLSGLFTYNEQFF
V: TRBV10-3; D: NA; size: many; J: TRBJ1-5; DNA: TGTGCCATCAGTGACGGGAGGAAACTCCCCAATCAGCCCCAGCATTTT; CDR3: CAISDGRKLPNQPQHF
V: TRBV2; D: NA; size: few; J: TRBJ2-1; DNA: TGTGCCAGCAGTGCGAACCCTCTGAATGAGCAGTTCTTC; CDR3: CASSANPLNEQFF
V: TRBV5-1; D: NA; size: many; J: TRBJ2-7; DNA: TGCGCCAGCAGCATGCCGGGAAATTTTTACGAGCAGTACTTC; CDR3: CASSMPGNFYEQYF
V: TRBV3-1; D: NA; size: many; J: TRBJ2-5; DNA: TGTGCCAGCAGCACGGATGTGGAGACCCAGTACTTC; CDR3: CASSTDVETQYF
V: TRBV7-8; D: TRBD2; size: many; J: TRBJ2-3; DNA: TGTGCCAGCAGCCCTAGCGGCGTTTCAGATACGCAGTATTTT; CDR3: CASSPSGVSDTQYF
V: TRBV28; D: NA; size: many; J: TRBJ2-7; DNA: TGTGCCAGCAGTTTTGGGCTAGCGTTATACGAGCAGTACTTC; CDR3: CASSFGLALYEQYF
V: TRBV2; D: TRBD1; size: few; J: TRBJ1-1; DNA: TGTGCCAGCAGGACAGGGGGCTTGGCTGAAGCTTTCTTT; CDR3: CASRTGGLAEAFF
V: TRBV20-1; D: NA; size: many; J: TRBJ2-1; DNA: TGCAGTGCTAGAGTAGGCAGGGGCCTGGGTGAGCAGTTCTTC; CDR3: CSARVGRGLGEQFF
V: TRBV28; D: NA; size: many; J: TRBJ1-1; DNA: TGTGCCAGCAGTTTAATTGTTGAAGTGGACGCTGAAGCTTTCTTT; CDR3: CASSLIVEVDAEAFF
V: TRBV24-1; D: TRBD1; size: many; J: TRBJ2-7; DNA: TGTGCCACCAGTGAAGGGACAGGTCCCTACGAGCAGTACTTC; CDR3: CATSEGTGPYEQYF
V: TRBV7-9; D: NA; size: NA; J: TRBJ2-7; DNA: TGCGCCAGCAGCTCAAGGGCTGCCTACGAGCAGTACTTC; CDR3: CASSSRAAYEQYF
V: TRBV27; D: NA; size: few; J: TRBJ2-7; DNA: TGTGCCAGCAGTTTACAGTCAGGGATATCTGGAGAGCAGTACTTC; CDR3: CASSLQSGISGEQYF
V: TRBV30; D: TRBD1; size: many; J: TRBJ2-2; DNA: TGTGCCTGGAGGAGACCCAGGACAGGGCCGGGCGGGGAGCTGTTTTTT; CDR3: CAWRRPRTGPGGELFF
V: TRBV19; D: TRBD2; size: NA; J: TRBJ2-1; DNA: TGTGCCAGTAGTATCCTCACCCTGACCGGGACTAGCGGCGACCCGTTCTTC; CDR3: CASSILTLTGTSGDPFF
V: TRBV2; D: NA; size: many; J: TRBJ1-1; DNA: TGTGCCAGCAGTGAAAGTAGATATCCGAACACTGAAGCTTTCTTT; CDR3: CASSESRYPNTEAFF
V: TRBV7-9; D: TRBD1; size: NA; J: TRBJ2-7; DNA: TGTGCCAGCAGCTTTACCGGGACAGGGTTCAACGAGCAGTACTTC; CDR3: CASSFTGTGFNEQYF
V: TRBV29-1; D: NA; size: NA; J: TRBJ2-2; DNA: TGCAGCGTTGATATGAACACCGGGGGGCTGTTTTTT; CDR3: CSVDMNTGGLFF
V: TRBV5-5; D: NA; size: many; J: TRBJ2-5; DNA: TGTGCCAGCAGCTCAATAGGGGGAGGACGGGAGACCCAGTACTTC; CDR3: CASSSIGGGRETQYF
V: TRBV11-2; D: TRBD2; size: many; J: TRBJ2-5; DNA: TGTGCCAGCAGCTTAGGCGAGGCGGGAGGAGGCGAAGAGACCCAGTACTTC; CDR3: CASSLGEAGGGEETQYF
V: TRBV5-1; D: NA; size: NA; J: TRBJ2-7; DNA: TGCGCCAGCAGACAGGGATCGTTAGTCTACGAGCAGTACTTC; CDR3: CASRQGSLVYEQYF
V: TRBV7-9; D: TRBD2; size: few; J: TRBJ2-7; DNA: TGTGCCAGCAGCTTCTTCCCAGCGGGAAACTCCTACGAGCAGTACTTC; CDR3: CASSFFPAGNSYEQYF
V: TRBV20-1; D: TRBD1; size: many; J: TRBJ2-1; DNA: TGCAGTGCTCTCTACAGGGGGAGCGGCAATGAGCAGTTCTTC; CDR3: CSALYRGSGNEQFF
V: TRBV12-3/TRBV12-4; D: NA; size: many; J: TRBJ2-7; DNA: TGTGCCAGCACCTCGGACAACTACGAGCAGTACTTC; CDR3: CASTSDNYEQYF
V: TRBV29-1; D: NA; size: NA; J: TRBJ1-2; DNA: TGCAGCGTTAGCTGGACAGCCGAGGACTACACCTTC; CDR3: CSVSWTAEDYTF
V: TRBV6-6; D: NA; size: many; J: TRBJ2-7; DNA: TGTGCCAGCAGTTACGCCCAGAGATACGAGCAGTACTTC; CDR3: CASSYAQRYEQYF
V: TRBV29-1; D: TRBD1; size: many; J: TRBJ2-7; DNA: TGCAGCGTTGAAGACAGGGGGAGCTCCTACGAGCAGTACTTC; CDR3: CSVEDRGSSYEQYF
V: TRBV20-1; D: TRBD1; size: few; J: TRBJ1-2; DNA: TGCAGTGCTAGAGCCGCGGACAGGGGGGACTTCTATGGCTACACCTTC; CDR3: CSARAADRGDFYGYTF
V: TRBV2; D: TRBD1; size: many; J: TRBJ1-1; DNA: TGTGCCAGCAGTGGACAGGGCGGGGAAGCTTTCTTT; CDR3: CASSGQGGEAFF
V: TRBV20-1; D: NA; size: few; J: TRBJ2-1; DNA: TGCAGTGCTACTGGGGGCAATGAGCAGTTCTTC; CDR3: CSATGGNEQFF
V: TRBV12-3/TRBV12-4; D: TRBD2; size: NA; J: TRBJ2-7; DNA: TGTGCCAGCAGTTTTACAAGACTAGCGGAAGTCTACGAGCAGTACTTC; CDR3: CASSFTRLAEVYEQYF
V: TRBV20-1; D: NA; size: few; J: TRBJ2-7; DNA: TGCAGTGCGGAAAAAGGCCTGAGCGTCTACGAGCAGTACTTC; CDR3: CSAEKGLSVYEQYF
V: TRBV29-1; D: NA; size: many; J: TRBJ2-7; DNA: TGCAGCGTTTCGACAGTCTCCTACGAGCAGTACTTC; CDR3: CSVSTVSYEQYF
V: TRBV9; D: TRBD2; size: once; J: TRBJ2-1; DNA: TGTGCCAGCAGCATTGACCCTGCTAGCGGGAGCGTCGACAATGAGCAGTTCTTC; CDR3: CASSIDPASGSVDNEQFF
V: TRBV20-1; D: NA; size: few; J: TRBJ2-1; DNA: TGCAGTGCTAGATTAGGAAGCCGGGACAATGAGCAGTTCTTC; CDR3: CSARLGSRDNEQFF
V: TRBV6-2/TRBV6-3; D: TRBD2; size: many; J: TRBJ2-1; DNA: TGTGCCAGCAGTGGCGGGACTAGCGCCTACTCCTACAATGAGCAGTTCTTC; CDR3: CASSGGTSAYSYNEQFF
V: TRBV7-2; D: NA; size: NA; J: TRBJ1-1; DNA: TGTGCCAGCAGCTTCACCACTTTGAACACTGAAGCTTTCTTT; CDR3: CASSFTTLNTEAFF
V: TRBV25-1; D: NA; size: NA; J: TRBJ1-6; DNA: TGTGCCAGCAGTCCCCCGGGAAGCTCCTATAATTCACCCCTCCACTTT; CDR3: CASSPPGSSYNSPLHF
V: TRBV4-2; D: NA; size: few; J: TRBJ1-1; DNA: TGTGCCAGCAGCCGGTGGGGTTGGGGGTCTACAGGGGAAGCTTTCTTT; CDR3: CASSRWGWGSTGEAFF
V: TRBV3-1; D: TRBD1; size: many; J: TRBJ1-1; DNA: TGTGCCAGCAGCCGTATTACACAGGGGATGAACACTGAAGCTTTCTTT; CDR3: CASSRITQGMNTEAFF
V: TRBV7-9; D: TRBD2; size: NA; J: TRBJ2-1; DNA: TGTGCCAGCAGACCGGGACTAGCGGGAGGCTTCTCCTACAATGAGCAGTTCTTC; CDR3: CASRPGLAGGFSYNEQFF
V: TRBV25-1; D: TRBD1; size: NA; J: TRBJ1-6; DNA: TGTGCCAGCAGGGGTGGAAGCCGGGACAGGGGACGGAGCTCCTATAATTCACCCCTCCACTTT; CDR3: CASRGGSRDRGRSSYNSPLHF